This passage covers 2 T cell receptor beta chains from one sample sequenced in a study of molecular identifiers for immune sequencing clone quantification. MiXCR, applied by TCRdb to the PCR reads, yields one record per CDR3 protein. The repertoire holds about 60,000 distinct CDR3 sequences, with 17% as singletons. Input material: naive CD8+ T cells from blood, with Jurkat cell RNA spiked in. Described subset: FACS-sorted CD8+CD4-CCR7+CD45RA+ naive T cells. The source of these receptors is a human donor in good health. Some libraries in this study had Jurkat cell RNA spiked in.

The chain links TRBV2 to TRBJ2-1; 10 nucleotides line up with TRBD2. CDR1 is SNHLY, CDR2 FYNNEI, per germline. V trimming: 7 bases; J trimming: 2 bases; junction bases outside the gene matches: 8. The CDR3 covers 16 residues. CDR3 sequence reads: CASNPSGRVAYNEQFF. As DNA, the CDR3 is TGTGCCAGCAATCCTAGCGGGAGAGTCGCCTACAATGAGCAGTTCTTC.

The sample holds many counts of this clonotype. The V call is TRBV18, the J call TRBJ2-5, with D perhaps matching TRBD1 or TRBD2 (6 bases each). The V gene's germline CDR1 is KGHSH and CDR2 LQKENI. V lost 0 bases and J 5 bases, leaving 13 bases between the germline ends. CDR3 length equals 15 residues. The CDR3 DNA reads TGTGCCAGCTCACCACCTATGGGGGGCCGGGAGACCCAGTACTTC. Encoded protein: CASSPPMGGRETQYF.